The next 5 T cell receptor beta chains were all read from a single sample in a study of shared clonotypes between healthy human individuals (dated by TCRdb to 2018 to 2020). The library was obtained by the immunoSEQ multiplex PCR assay. Here the immuneACCESS table is served through TCRdb, limited to in-frame sequences with V and J called. Missing clones are a known gap in these copies; in checked studies unresolved V genes cover under half, and the rest lacks a known reason. The sample includes around 1.9 million clones, with about 93% observed a single time. The ten most abundant clones make up around 1.7% of the sample. CD8 naive samples were obtained by positive selection for CCR7 among CD45RO-negative cells, yielding a CD45RA+CCR7+ population from which TemRA cells were excluded. Sequenced sample: naive CD8+ T cells from PBMCs. The cell subset or site tag for this specimen amounts to: CD45RA+CCR7+. The receptors derive from a man between 18 and 29 years old in good health. Some clones in this sample may be carry-over from other donors' samples.

This chain connects TRBV5-4 to TRBJ2-7; TRBD1 agrees at 8 bases. Germline V CDR1 and CDR2: SGHNT, YYREEE (reference sequence). CDR3 length equals 13 residues. Unmatched junction bases numbered 3, after V lost 2 bases and J lost 5 bases. In DNA, the CDR3 is TGTGCCAGCAGCTTTGGACAGGGCAACGAGCAGTACTTC. Protein sequence: CASSFGQGNEQYF.

V is TRBV9 and J is TRBJ2-7; perhaps TRBD2 as D (5 bases). Trimming shortened V by 0 bases and J by 5 bases, and 12 bases separated the two germline ends. Germline V gene lookup returns CDR1 SGDLS and CDR2 YYNGEE. The CDR3 is made up of 14 amino acids. Written as DNA, the CDR3 is TGTGCCAGCAGCGTAGGAGGCCCCGGGGACGAGCAGTACTTC. Its translation is CASSVGGPGDEQYF.

Of note for this clone: The sample carries other DNA sequences with the same CDR3. The J gene is TRBJ1-2, the V gene TRBV6-5; D ambiguous. Germline CDR1 and CDR2: MNHEY and SVGAGI. Trimming took 0 bases from V and 0 from J, leaving 8 bases between them. The CDR3 covers 15 residues. This CDR3 reads CASSYSEGANYGYTF. The CDR3, as DNA: TGTGCCAGCAGTTACTCAGAGGGAGCTAACTATGGCTACACCTTC.

The V gene is TRBV5-5, the J gene TRBJ2-2, with TRBD1 identical over 8 bases. CDR1 and CDR2 from the germline V gene are SGHKS and YYEKEE (reference sequence). The CDR3 extends over 16 amino acids. V shed 0 bases, J shed 4 bases, and the junction held 5 bases outside the gene matches. In DNA form, the CDR3 reads TGTGCCAGCAGCTTGGGGACAGGGACGGCCACCGGGGAGCTGTTTTTT. This translates into CASSLGTGTATGELFF.

The chain links TRBV25-1 to TRBJ1-2; D gene ambiguous. The germline V gene encodes CDR1 MGHDK and CDR2 SYGVNS. Trimming cost V 1 base and J 6 bases, with 15 bases left between them. The CDR3 is 15 amino acids. CDR3 sequence: CASSESGLLRDGYTF. For the CDR3, the DNA is TGTGCCAGCAGTGAATCCGGCCTCCTCCGGGATGGCTACACCTTC.